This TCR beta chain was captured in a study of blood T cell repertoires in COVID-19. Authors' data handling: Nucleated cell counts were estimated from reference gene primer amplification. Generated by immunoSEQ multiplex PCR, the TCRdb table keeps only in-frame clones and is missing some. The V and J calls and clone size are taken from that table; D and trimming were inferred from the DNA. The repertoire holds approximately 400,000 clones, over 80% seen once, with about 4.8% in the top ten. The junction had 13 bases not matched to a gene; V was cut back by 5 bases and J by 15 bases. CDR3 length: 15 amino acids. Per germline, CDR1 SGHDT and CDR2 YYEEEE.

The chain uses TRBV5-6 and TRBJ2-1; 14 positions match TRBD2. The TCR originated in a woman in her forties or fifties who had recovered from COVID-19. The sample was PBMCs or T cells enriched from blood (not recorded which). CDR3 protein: CASSWTSGGLGRSFF. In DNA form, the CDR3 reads TGTGCCAGCAGTTGGACTAGCGGGGGGCTCGGGAGGTCGTTCTTC.